A selection of T cell receptor beta chains follows, all from one sample in a study of cytomegalovirus exposure and HLA in healthy donors. Sequenced by immunoSEQ multiplex PCR; TCRdb stores in-frame clones only, minus some. The data show 130,000 to 150,000 clones, with roughly 80% seen just once and more than 4% held by the top ten. Sequencing used PBMCs. These receptors were obtained from a middle-aged man in good health and CMV-seropositive. The CDR3 runs from the conserved cysteine through the conserved F or W. The D gene is left open where the match is weak. Clone size, where shown, is once, few, many, or a class for clones that have expanded.

>TRBJ2-7|-|-|TRBV4-2
TGTGCCAGCAGGGGCGACGGGACCTACGAGCAGTACTTC
CASRGDGTYEQYF
>TRBJ1-1|TRBD1|-|TRBV14
TGTGCCAGCAGCCTCAGGGGGAGCACTGAAGCTTTCTTT
CASSLRGSTEAFF
>TRBJ2-5|-|-|TRBV7-3
TGTGCCAGCAGCTTAACGGCTGGCGGAGCGTACCAAGAGACCCAGTACTTC
CASSLTAGGAYQETQYF
>TRBJ1-1|-|-|TRBV15
TGTGCCACCAGCAGAGATCCCGCAGGGGACACTGAAGCTTTCTTT
CATSRDPAGDTEAFF
>TRBJ2-5|TRBD2|-|TRBV30
TGTGCCTGGAGTAGACCGGGACTAGCGGGGGGTACCCAGTACTTC
CAWSRPGLAGGTQYF
>TRBJ2-7|TRBD2|-|TRBV7-3
TGTGCCAGCAGCCTAACAGCTAGCGGGATTCACTACGAGCAGTACTTC
CASSLTASGIHYEQYF
>TRBJ1-5|-|-|TRBV19
TGTGCCAGTAGTATCTGGCACAGGGATGTTTATCAGCCCCAGCATTTT
CASSIWHRDVYQPQHF
>TRBJ1-5|-|-|TRBV25-1
TGTGCCAGCAGTGAGATAGGGGTACATCAGCCCCAGCATTTT
CASSEIGVHQPQHF
>TRBJ2-7|TRBD1|-|TRBV6-5
TGTGCCAGCAGTTACTCGCGGCAGGGGGCGTCCTACGAGCAGTACTTC
CASSYSRQGASYEQYF
>TRBJ2-1|TRBD2|-|TRBV2
TGTGCCAGCAGTGAGAAGAGCGGGGGGGCCCATGAGCAGTTCTTC
CASSEKSGGAHEQFF
>TRBJ2-7|TRBD2|-|TRBV2
TGTGCCAGCAGTGAATGGAGCGGGAGAACGGACGAGCAGTACTTC
CASSEWSGRTDEQYF
>TRBJ2-1|TRBD2|few|TRBV11-3
TGTGCCAGCAGCTTAGGGACTAGCGGGTACAATGAGCAGTTCTTC
CASSLGTSGYNEQFF
>TRBJ1-1|-|-|TRBV11-3
TGTGCCAGCAGCTTCGGTGTCCTGAACACTGAAGCTTTCTTT
CASSFGVLNTEAFF
>TRBJ2-1|TRBD2|-|TRBV15
TGTGCCACCAGCAGAGATTCTAGCGGGAGACGCGGTGAGCAGTTCTTC
CATSRDSSGRRGEQFF
>TRBJ1-6|-|-|TRBV2
TGTGCCAGCAGTCCGGGAGGGGGTACCTATAATTCACCCCTCCACTTT
CASSPGGGTYNSPLHF
>TRBJ1-1|-|few|TRBV15
TGTGCCACCAGCAGAGATACGCGCGGGGTTGAAGCTTTCTTT
CATSRDTRGVEAFF
>TRBJ2-1|TRBD2|-|TRBV6-6
TGTGCCAGCAGTTACTCGTCTAGCGGGGGGCGAAATGAGCAGTTCTTC
CASSYSSSGGRNEQFF
>TRBJ2-7|TRBD1|-|TRBV7-2
TGTGCCAGCAGCCGTCTCTGGGACAGCGAGCAGTACTTC
CASSRLWDSEQYF